This T cell receptor beta chain comes out of a study of siplizumab effects on memory and regulatory T cells (dated by TCRdb to between 2018 and 2021). Study-level background: The study looked at the effect of siplizumab, an anti-CD2 antibody, on alloreactive T-cell subsets in allogeneic mixed lymphocyte reactions made from human PBMCs. What the research found in general, with its limitations: Roughly 80-96% of proliferating CD4+ or CD8+ clones could not be assigned a naive or memory phenotype. Of the alloreactive CD4+ clones that could be mapped, the Treg-derived share averaged 68.8% with siplizumab compared with under 35% in control reactions. No functional confirmation was obtained for the suppressive function of proliferating Tregs from siplizumab cultures. Compared with memory T cells, unstimulated naive T cells appeared more diverse, and naive cells seemed to make a substantial contribution to the alloresponse. The cumulative frequency of alloreactive sequences traceable to unstimulated CD4+ memory T cells was significantly reduced by siplizumab. Because sequences below about 10^-5 frequency were poorly captured, only a minor fraction of alloreactive clones could be mapped to unstimulated subsets.

The library was built by means of the immunoSEQ multiplex PCR assay. Approximately 10^5 TCR templates per sample were assayed by the deep sequencing platform. Genomic DNA extracted from sorted T cells was used for TCRbeta CDR3 sequencing. Processing in the source paper ran as follows. The R programming language was used for clonal analysis of TCRbeta CDR3 data. Comparing unstimulated samples against CFSE-low samples taken after the reaction was how alloreactive CD4+ and CD8+ clones were defined. Regulatory or non-regulatory origin of alloreactive CD4+ clones was assigned by matching sequences to the sorted unstimulated Treg and non-Treg repertoires. TCRdb mirrors the immuneACCESS table, restricted to in-frame sequences. Some clones are absent from its copies; in checked studies, under half trace to an unresolved V gene, and the reason for the others is unknown. The V and J calls and clone size were taken over from that table, and D and trimming were inferred from the DNA. This sample comprises more than 60,000 clones, around 96% of them detected only once. More than 0.095% of the sample goes to the ten largest clones.

In a few donor pairs, further sequencing was done on unstimulated CD8+ naive, CD4+ memory, CD8+ TEMRA, CD4+ naive and CD8+ effector memory subsets. TCRbeta CDR3 sequencing was performed on sorted unstimulated T cells and on proliferating T cells recovered from mixed lymphocyte reactions. Fresh whole blood from ten HLA-typed healthy donors served as the source for isolating PBMCs. Notes on this clone: Its antigen remains unidentified. Within one base of it there is no much larger clone, and no base qualities were kept.

Sequencing was done on a sample of naive CD8+ T cells sorted from blood. The cell subset or site label here, explained by the study, means: unstimulated naive T cells. The receptor was isolated from a human donor in good health.

The bases are TGTGCCAGCAGCGTATGGGGACAGGGTCAAGAGACCCAGTACTTC. This encodes CASSVWGQGQETQYF. The chain uses TRBV9 and TRBJ2-5, with TRBD1 identical over 9 junction bases. The CDR3 spans 15 residues, from the cysteine through the phenylalanine. Only the CDR3 part of the read is kept: 45 bases, read in frame from the first base. Trimming takes 1 base off V and 2 bases off J; junction bases not matched to a gene: 3. The germline V gene encodes CDR1 SGDLS and CDR2 YYNGEE.